A selection of T cell receptor beta chains follows, all from one sample in a study of cytomegalovirus exposure and HLA in healthy donors. TCRdb's table, derived via immunoSEQ multiplex PCR, lists solely in-frame clones and lacks some. The sample yields around 230,000 clones, roughly 86% seen once. Input material: PBMCs. The receptor set was obtained from a woman between 25 and 40 years old in good health and CMV-seropositive. CDR3s include the opening cysteine and the closing phenylalanine or tryptophan. D genes are given only for firm matches. Clone sizes are given selectively: once, few, many, or a class where the clone is expanded.

clone size | J gene | D gene | V gene | CDR3 protein | CDR3 DNA
- | TRBJ2-3 | TRBD2 | TRBV7-2 | CASSPRLAALTDTQYF | TGTGCCAGCAGCCCCCGACTAGCGGCCCTCACAGATACGCAGTATTTT
- | TRBJ1-2 | TRBD1 | TRBV19 | CASSPSGTGFGYTF | TGTGCCAGTAGTCCTTCAGGGACAGGGTTTGGCTACACCTTC
few | TRBJ1-4 | - | TRBV9 | CASSVFWTSGEKLFF | TGTGCCAGCAGCGTATTTTGGACATCCGGGGAAAAACTGTTTTTT
- | TRBJ1-1 | - | TRBV6-5 | CASSPYHLSTEAFF | TGTGCCAGCAGCCCCTATCACCTTTCCACTGAAGCTTTCTTT
once | TRBJ2-1 | TRBD2 | TRBV10-3 | CAISESGEGRYNEQFF | TGTGCCATCAGTGAGTCGGGGGAGGGCCGGTACAATGAGCAGTTCTTC
- | TRBJ2-3 | - | TRBV10-3 | CAISESGPGADTQYF | TGTGCCATCAGTGAGTCCGGTCCTGGGGCGGATACGCAGTATTTT
- | TRBJ1-1 | - | TRBV2 | CASSSFFGGEAFF | TGTGCCAGCAGCTCCTTCTTCGGGGGTGAAGCTTTCTTT
- | TRBJ1-2 | - | TRBV5-6 | CASSFRGARGYTF | TGTGCCAGCAGCTTCCGTGGGGCTCGGGGCTACACCTTC
- | TRBJ2-4 | TRBD2 | TRBV28 | CASSLIGGAKNIQYF | TGTGCCAGCAGTTTAATCGGGGGGGCCAAAAACATTCAGTACTTC
once | TRBJ1-3 | TRBD1 | TRBV2 | CASSTGDRAFSGNTIYF | TGTGCCAGCTCGACGGGGGACAGGGCTTTCTCAGGAAACACCATATATTTT
- | TRBJ2-3 | TRBD1 | TRBV15 | CATSRGEAGGVWDTQYF | TGTGCCACCAGCAGGGGAGAGGCAGGGGGCGTTTGGGATACGCAGTATTTT
few | TRBJ1-5 | - | TRBV6-1 | CASSESGNQPQHF | TGTGCCAGCAGTGAATCCGGCAATCAGCCCCAGCATTTT
- | TRBJ1-1 | - | TRBV9 | CASSVGRTEAFF | TGTGCCAGCAGCGTCGGACGGACAGAAGCTTTCTTT
- | TRBJ1-2 | - | TRBV29-1 | CSVDFEGGYGYTF | TGCAGCGTTGACTTCGAAGGGGGATATGGCTACACCTTC
few | TRBJ2-1 | TRBD2 | TRBV6-1 | CASSEEPSGSNEQFF | TGTGCCAGCAGTGAAGAGCCTAGCGGGAGCAATGAGCAGTTCTTC
- | TRBJ2-1 | - | TRBV9 | CASSGPPALGYNEQFF | TGTGCCAGCAGCGGCCCCCCAGCGCTCGGCTACAATGAGCAGTTCTTC
- | TRBJ1-5 | - | TRBV18 | CASSPQGVDQPQHF | TGTGCCAGCTCACCACAGGGGGTAGATCAGCCCCAGCATTTT
- | TRBJ2-1 | TRBD2 | TRBV4-2 | CASSQGTSGGESYNEQFF | TGTGCCAGCAGCCAAGGGACTAGCGGTGGGGAGTCCTACAATGAGCAGTTCTTC
- | TRBJ2-7 | - | TRBV6-5 | CASRGSPYEQYF | TGTGCCAGCAGAGGGAGTCCCTACGAGCAGTACTTC
- | TRBJ1-4 | - | TRBV27 | CASSLIRGNEKLFF | TGTGCCAGCAGTTTGATCAGGGGTAATGAAAAACTGTTTTTT
- | TRBJ2-1 | TRBD1 | TRBV25-1 | CASSELGQGVNEQFF | TGTGCCAGCAGTGAATTGGGACAGGGGGTAAATGAGCAGTTCTTC
- | TRBJ1-1 | - | TRBV6-6 | CASSRGRGSWDTEAFF | TGTGCCAGCAGCAGGGGACGAGGATCCTGGGACACTGAAGCTTTCTTT
- | TRBJ2-5 | TRBD1 | TRBV5-1 | CASSLLQGTRETQYF | TGCGCCAGCAGCTTACTACAGGGGACCCGCGAGACCCAGTACTTC
- | TRBJ2-1 | - | TRBV19 | CASSIWQGEGDEQFF | TGTGCCAGTAGTATTTGGCAAGGGGAGGGGGATGAGCAGTTCTTC
- | TRBJ1-5 | TRBD1 | TRBV10-3 | CATRQGNQPQHF | TGTGCCACCCGACAGGGAAATCAGCCCCAGCATTTT
once | TRBJ2-1 | - | TRBV27 | CASSLVRFYNEQFF | TGTGCCAGCAGTTTAGTACGGTTCTACAATGAGCAGTTCTTC
- | TRBJ1-5 | - | TRBV7-2 | CASSFGDQPQHF | TGTGCCAGCAGCTTCGGGGATCAGCCCCAGCATTTT
- | TRBJ2-5 | - | TRBV29-1 | CSAGTGLQETQYF | TGCAGCGCCGGAACAGGGTTGCAAGAGACCCAGTACTTC
- | TRBJ2-5 | - | TRBV7-2 | CASSSHPQETQYF | TGTGCCAGCAGCTCACATCCACAAGAGACCCAGTACTTC
- | TRBJ2-7 | - | TRBV30 | CAWNPGRGVTSYEQYF | TGTGCCTGGAACCCCGGGAGAGGGGTTACCTCCTACGAGCAGTACTTC
- | TRBJ1-5 | - | TRBV11-2 | CASSLVGGGQPQHF | TGTGCCAGCAGCTTAGTTGGGGGCGGTCAGCCCCAGCATTTT
- | TRBJ1-5 | TRBD1 | TRBV7-9 | CASSRTGMEQPQHF | TGTGCCAGCAGCCGGACAGGGATGGAGCAGCCCCAGCATTTT
- | TRBJ2-7 | - | TRBV27 | CASKFRGGGAFSGYYEQYF | TGTGCCAGCAAATTCCGAGGGGGGGGCGCTTTTAGCGGGTACTACGAGCAGTACTTC
- | TRBJ2-3 | - | TRBV5-1 | CASSLVGLSPSTDTQYF | TGCGCCAGCAGCTTGGTGGGACTTTCGCCTAGCACAGATACGCAGTATTTT
- | TRBJ2-7 | - | TRBV27 | CASSLSSGVYEQYF | TGTGCCAGCAGTTTATCATCAGGGGTCTACGAGCAGTACTTC
- | TRBJ1-1 | - | TRBV4-1 | CASSRTGDPTEAFF | TGCGCCAGCAGCCGAACAGGTGATCCCACTGAAGCTTTCTTT
- | TRBJ1-4 | TRBD1 | TRBV2 | CASEKTDRGRGEKLFF | TGTGCCAGCGAAAAAACGGACAGGGGGCGAGGAGAAAAACTGTTTTTT
- | TRBJ1-2 | - | TRBV7-9 | CASSLIENIYTF | TGTGCCAGCAGCTTAATCGAAAACATCTACACCTTC
- | TRBJ2-1 | - | TRBV15 | CATSPPGSNEQFF | TGTGCCACCAGCCCTCCAGGCTCCAATGAGCAGTTCTTC
few | TRBJ1-3 | TRBD1 | TRBV28 | CASNNGQAGAGNTIYF | TGTGCCAGCAACAATGGACAGGCAGGCGCTGGAAACACCATATATTTT